Listed below are T cell receptor beta chains from one sample, sequenced in a study of blood T cell repertoires in COVID-19. Generated by immunoSEQ multiplex PCR, the TCRdb table keeps only in-frame clones and is missing some. This repertoire shows about 90,000 clones, approximately 86% found once; its top ten account for approximately 1.2%. Sequenced sample: peripheral blood. All receptors derive from a man at least 80 years old with active or convalescent COVID-19. Each CDR3 is given with its conserved first and last residue. D genes are given only for firm matches. Size is stated for part of the rows, as once, few or many counts, or as a class when the clone is expanded.

d_gene	v_gene	abundance	j_gene	CDR3aa	CDR3nt
TRBD2	TRBV2	few	TRBJ2-5	CASSKLAGRVETQYF	TGTGCCAGCAGCAAACTAGCGGGGAGGGTGGAGACCCAGTACTTC
NA	TRBV29-1	NA	TRBJ1-2	CSVDRNSPVGYTF	TGCAGCGTTGATCGGAACAGCCCGGTGGGCTACACCTTC
NA	TRBV5-1	NA	TRBJ1-2	CASSLDIPMAYGYTF	TGCGCCAGCAGCTTGGATATACCGATGGCCTATGGCTACACCTTC
NA	TRBV10-1	NA	TRBJ2-5	CASSPIPQYF	TGCGCCAGCAGTCCTATCCCCCAGTACTTC
NA	TRBV4-3	NA	TRBJ1-2	CASSQVSGGVGYTF	TGCGCCAGCAGCCAAGTTTCTGGGGGCGTTGGCTACACCTTC
NA	TRBV5-1	few	TRBJ2-5	CASSPAMLEKETQYF	TGCGCCAGCAGCCCCGCAATGCTGGAGAAAGAGACCCAGTACTTC
NA	TRBV21-1	NA	TRBJ1-2	CASSKVRGADYGYTF	TGTGCCAGCAGCAAAGTGCGGGGGGCGGACTATGGCTACACCTTC
NA	TRBV19	NA	TRBJ1-1	CASSMGGGIGTEAFF	TGTGCCAGTAGTATGGGCGGGGGAATCGGAACTGAAGCTTTCTTT
TRBD2	TRBV7-7	NA	TRBJ2-5	CASSPGLAGRQETQYF	TGTGCTAGCAGCCCAGGACTAGCGGGAAGGCAAGAGACCCAGTACTTC
TRBD2	TRBV13	NA	TRBJ2-7	CASSTRGDQYF	TGTGCCAGCAGCACCCGGGGGGATCAGTACTTC
TRBD2	TRBV9	NA	TRBJ2-1	CASSAQTSGTIDEQFF	TGTGCCAGCAGCGCACAAACTAGCGGGACTATAGATGAGCAGTTCTTC
TRBD1	TRBV27	NA	TRBJ2-5	CASSLNDRGRGGTQYF	TGTGCCAGCAGTTTAAACGACAGGGGGCGAGGTGGGACCCAGTACTTC
TRBD1	TRBV27	NA	TRBJ2-7	CASSIRQGKGYEQYF	TGTGCCAGCAGTATACGACAGGGTAAGGGGTACGAGCAGTACTTC
TRBD2	TRBV7-9	NA	TRBJ2-1	CASSLLAGVYNEQFF	TGTGCCAGCAGCTTATTAGCGGGAGTATACAATGAGCAGTTCTTC
NA	TRBV2	NA	TRBJ2-7	CASSTYYEQYF	TGTGCCAGCAGTACCTATTACGAGCAGTACTTC
NA	TRBV6-5	NA	TRBJ2-7	CATTRDNSYEQYF	TGTGCCACCACGAGGGACAACTCCTACGAGCAGTACTTC
TRBD2	TRBV7-2	NA	TRBJ2-1	CASSLRHSGNSYNEQFF	TGTGCCAGCAGCTTACGACACAGCGGGAACTCCTACAATGAGCAGTTCTTC
NA	TRBV7-2	NA	TRBJ2-5	CASRQKAVRETQYF	TGTGCCAGCAGACAAAAGGCGGTACGGGAGACCCAGTACTTC
TRBD2	TRBV5-8	NA	TRBJ2-1	CASSHGLAGVAGDEQFF	TGTGCCAGCAGCCATGGACTAGCGGGGGTTGCCGGGGATGAGCAGTTCTTC
TRBD2	TRBV25-1	NA	TRBJ2-7	CASSEPSGSRYEQYF	TGTGCCAGCAGTGAGCCTAGCGGGAGTAGGTACGAGCAGTACTTC
TRBD2	TRBV10-1	NA	TRBJ2-7	CASSPGLAGGPYEQYF	TGCGCCAGCAGTCCGGGACTAGCGGGAGGCCCCTACGAGCAGTACTTC
NA	TRBV14	NA	TRBJ2-7	CASSQVGRGYEQYF	TGTGCCAGCAGCCAGGTCGGCAGGGGCTACGAGCAGTACTTC
TRBD1	TRBV24-1	NA	TRBJ2-2	CATSESGTGLSIGELFF	TGTGCCACCAGTGAGTCCGGGACAGGCTTATCGATCGGGGAGCTGTTTTTT
NA	TRBV19	NA	TRBJ2-7	CASSNSLGEQYF	TGTGCCAGTAGTAACAGTTTGGGCGAGCAGTACTTC
TRBD2	TRBV4-3	NA	TRBJ2-3	CASRRLAGTTDTQYF	TGCGCCAGCAGGCGACTAGCGGGAACGACAGATACGCAGTATTTT
TRBD2	TRBV6-5	NA	TRBJ2-1	CASGAGVDYNEQFF	TGTGCCAGCGGGGCGGGAGTGGACTACAATGAGCAGTTCTTC
TRBD1	TRBV7-2	NA	TRBJ1-6	CASSSGTGGRSPLHF	TGTGCCAGCAGCTCAGGGACAGGGGGCCGATCACCCCTCCACTTT
TRBD2	TRBV6-1	NA	TRBJ2-7	CASSESIGSGLAAYEQYF	TGTGCCAGCAGTGAGTCAATTGGGTCGGGACTAGCGGCCTACGAGCAGTACTTC
NA	TRBV19	NA	TRBJ1-5	CASSINHQGNNQPQHF	TGTGCCAGTAGTATAAATCACCAGGGGAACAATCAGCCCCAGCATTTT
NA	TRBV4-1	NA	TRBJ1-2	CASSQDGGESYGYTF	TGCGCCAGCAGCCAAGATGGAGGGGAGAGCTATGGCTACACCTTC
NA	TRBV7-2	NA	TRBJ1-5	CASSPQGLGNQPQHF	TGTGCCAGCAGCCCTCAGGGGTTAGGCAATCAGCCCCAGCATTTT
NA	TRBV7-2	NA	TRBJ2-3	CASSSAQITTTDTQYF	TGTGCCAGCAGCTCCGCCCAGATTACTACCACAGATACGCAGTATTTT
NA	TRBV7-2	NA	TRBJ2-3	CASSLDQNTQYF	TGTGCCAGCAGCTTAGACCAGAATACGCAGTATTTT
NA	TRBV25-1	NA	TRBJ2-6	CASRDTGNGANVLTF	TGTGCCAGCAGAGACACAGGGAACGGGGCCAACGTCCTGACTTTC
TRBD1	TRBV7-8	NA	TRBJ2-7	CASSPPTGALSEQYF	TGTGCCAGCAGCCCGCCGACAGGGGCGCTCAGCGAGCAGTACTTC
NA	TRBV4-3	NA	TRBJ2-5	CASSQETTVQETQYF	TGCGCCAGCAGCCAGGAAACCACAGTCCAAGAGACCCAGTACTTC
TRBD2	TRBV11-2	few	TRBJ2-7	CASSLPGGLAGGEQYF	TGTGCCAGCAGCTTGCCCGGAGGACTAGCGGGGGGAGAGCAGTACTTC
NA	TRBV6-5	NA	TRBJ2-7	CASRGGPSRGEQYF	TGTGCCAGCAGGGGGGGGCCTTCAAGAGGGGAGCAGTACTTC
TRBD2	TRBV7-6	NA	TRBJ2-2	CASSPTALAGVTGELFF	TGTGCCAGCAGCCCAACAGCACTAGCGGGAGTCACCGGGGAGCTGTTTTTT
NA	TRBV7-2	NA	TRBJ2-1	CASSFTGVIYEQFF	TGTGCCAGCAGCTTTACGGGAGTTATCTATGAGCAGTTCTTC
TRBD2	TRBV4-3	NA	TRBJ2-1	CASSQRLAGGGDEQFF	TGCGCCAGCAGCCAACGACTAGCGGGAGGAGGGGATGAGCAGTTCTTC
NA	TRBV7-9	NA	TRBJ2-3	CASSLVLAPSTDTQYF	TGTGCCAGCAGCTTAGTGCTGGCCCCTAGCACAGATACGCAGTATTTT
TRBD1	TRBV19	few	TRBJ2-6	CATRDRGFAGANVLTF	TGTGCCACCCGGGACAGGGGTTTCGCTGGGGCCAACGTCCTGACTTTC
NA	TRBV11-3	few	TRBJ2-2	CASSLGRTVTGELFF	TGTGCCAGCAGCTTAGGGCGGACAGTCACCGGGGAGCTGTTTTTT
TRBD2	TRBV14	NA	TRBJ2-3	CASSQDRLAGVDTQYF	TGTGCCAGCAGCCAAGATCGACTAGCGGGAGTAGATACGCAGTATTTT
NA	TRBV18	once	TRBJ1-1	CASSPTGTTEAFF	TGTGCCAGCTCACCGACGGGTACGACTGAAGCTTTCTTT
TRBD1	TRBV30	NA	TRBJ2-3	CAWGSLGTGQNRQYF	TGTGCCTGGGGCTCCCTAGGGACAGGGCAGAATAGGCAGTATTTT
TRBD2	TRBV4-3	NA	TRBJ2-1	CASSQSTSGGLAGEQFF	TGCGCCAGCAGCCAAAGCACTAGCGGGGGCCTAGCCGGTGAGCAGTTCTTC
NA	TRBV11-3	NA	TRBJ2-2	CASSPDPRTANTGELFF	TGTGCCAGCAGCCCAGACCCCCGGACAGCGAACACCGGGGAGCTGTTTTTT
NA	TRBV4-3	NA	TRBJ2-3	CASSQVSDSHTDTQYF	TGCGCCAGCAGCCAAGTGAGCGACAGCCACACAGATACGCAGTATTTT
TRBD2	TRBV28	NA	TRBJ2-3	CASSERLAGGSDTQYF	TGTGCCAGCAGCGAGAGACTAGCGGGAGGTTCAGATACGCAGTATTTT
NA	TRBV1	NA	TRBJ1-1	CTSSQQPTAMNTEAFF	TGCACCAGCAGCCAACAACCTACAGCCATGAACACTGAAGCTTTCTTT
TRBD2	TRBV19	NA	TRBJ2-1	CASSMGASGAYSYNEQFF	TGTGCCAGTAGTATGGGGGCTAGCGGGGCCTACTCCTACAATGAGCAGTTCTTC
NA	TRBV2	NA	TRBJ2-6	CASMSGGNVLTF	TGTGCCAGCATGTCCGGGGGCAACGTCCTGACTTTC
NA	TRBV6-1	NA	TRBJ2-7	CASSEKVWSLAKQYF	TGTGCCAGCAGTGAAAAGGTCTGGAGCCTAGCTAAGCAGTACTTC